This TCR beta chain was captured in a study of blood T cells in healthy people across ages. Trimming pared 1 base from V and 2 bases from J, leaving 9 bases between. The CDR3 consists of 14 residues. CDR1 is SGHAT, CDR2 FQNNGV, per germline. A second PCR, run for about 6 to 12 cycles, used a sample-barcoded 5' primer plus a J-beta primer mix. TCRdb ran MiXCR on the 5' RACE reads and lists one entry per CDR3 protein. The sample lists roughly 1,300,000 distinct CDR3 sequences, roughly 64% occurring once. The chain is built from TRBV11-2 and TRBJ2-7, with D possibly TRBD1 on 5 matching bases. Sequenced material: blood. The receptor comes from a man aged 18 to 30 in good health. The chain's CDR3 is CASSLGATAYEQYF. CDR3 nucleotide sequence: TGTGCCAGCAGCTTAGGTGCGACAGCCTACGAGCAGTACTTC. The whole variable domain, remainder taken from reference TRBV11-2 and TRBJ2-7, is EAGVAQSPRYKIIEKRQSVAFWCNPISGHATLYWYQQILGQGPKLLIQFQNNGVVDDSQLPKDRFSAERLKGVDSTLKIQPAKLEDSAVYLCASSLGATAYEQYFGPGTRLTVT.